In its sample, the clone carrying this TCR beta chain was seen many times. Antigen unknown. A universal primer site and UMIs were added as TCR cDNA was made by 5'RACE template switching. TCRdb used MiXCR to reprocess the 5' RACE reads, holding one entry per CDR3 protein. The top ten clones hold about 3% of a sample with around 320,000 distinct CDR3 sequences, 7.5% to 9.5% of them seen once. The data derive from a study of T cells after yellow fever vaccination. General study points: Repertoires obtained by FACS sorting could include abundant clonotypes that entered as contaminants from the bulk population.

Sequenced here: CD4+ T cells sorted from PBMCs, sampled 5 days after the yellow fever booster vaccination. This sequence was found in a man between 18 and 35 years old who received the YFV17D yellow fever vaccine.

CDR3 residues: CASSPGTGGAETQYF. CDR3 in DNA: TGCGCCAGCAGCCCCGGGACAGGGGGCGCAGAGACCCAGTACTTC. V and J are TRBV4-3 and TRBJ2-5, with 12 bases matching TRBD1. The CDR3 is 15 amino acids. V was clipped by 4 bases and J by 4 bases; unmatched bases: 4. The germline CDR1 and CDR2 sequences are LGHNA and YSLEER.